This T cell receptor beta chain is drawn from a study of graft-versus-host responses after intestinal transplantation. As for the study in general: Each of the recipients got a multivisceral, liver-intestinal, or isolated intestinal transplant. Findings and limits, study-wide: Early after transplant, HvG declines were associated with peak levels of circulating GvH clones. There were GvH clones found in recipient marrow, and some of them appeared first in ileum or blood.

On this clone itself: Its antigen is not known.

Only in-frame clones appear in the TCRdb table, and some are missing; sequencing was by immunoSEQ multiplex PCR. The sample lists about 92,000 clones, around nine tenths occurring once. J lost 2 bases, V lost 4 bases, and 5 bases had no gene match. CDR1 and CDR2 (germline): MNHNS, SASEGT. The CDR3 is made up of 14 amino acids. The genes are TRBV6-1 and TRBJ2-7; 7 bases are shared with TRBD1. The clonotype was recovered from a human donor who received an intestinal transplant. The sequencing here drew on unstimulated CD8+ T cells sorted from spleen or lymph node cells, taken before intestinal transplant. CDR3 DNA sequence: TGTGCCAGCAGTGGCCGGGACAGAGCCTACGAGCAGTACTTC. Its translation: CASSGRDRAYEQYF.